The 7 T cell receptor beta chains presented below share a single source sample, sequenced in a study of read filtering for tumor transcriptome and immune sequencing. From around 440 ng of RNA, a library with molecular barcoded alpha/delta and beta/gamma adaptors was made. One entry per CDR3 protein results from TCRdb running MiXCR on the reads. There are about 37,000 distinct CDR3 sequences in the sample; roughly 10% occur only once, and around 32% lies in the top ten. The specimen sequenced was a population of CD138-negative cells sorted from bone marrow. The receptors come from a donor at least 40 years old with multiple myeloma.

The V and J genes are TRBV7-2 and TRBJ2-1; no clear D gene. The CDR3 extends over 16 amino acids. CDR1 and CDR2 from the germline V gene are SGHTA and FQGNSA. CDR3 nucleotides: TGTGTCACCAGCTCCCGCTCCGTTGGCGGCGGCAGTGAGCAGTTCTTC. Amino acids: CVTSSRSVGGGSEQFF.

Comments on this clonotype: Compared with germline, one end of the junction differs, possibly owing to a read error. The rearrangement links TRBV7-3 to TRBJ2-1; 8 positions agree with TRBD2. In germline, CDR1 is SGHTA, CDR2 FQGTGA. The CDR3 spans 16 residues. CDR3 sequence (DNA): TGTGCCGGCAGCCGGGGCGGGGGGAGCTCCTACAATGAACAGTTCTTC. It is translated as CAGSRGGGSSYNEQFF.

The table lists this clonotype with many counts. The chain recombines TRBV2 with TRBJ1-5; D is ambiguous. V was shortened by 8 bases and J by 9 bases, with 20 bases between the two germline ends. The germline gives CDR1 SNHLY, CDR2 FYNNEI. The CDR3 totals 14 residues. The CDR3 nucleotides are TGTGCCAGCGGGTGGAGGACCGGCTTTAGGCCCCAGCATTTT. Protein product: CASGWRTGFRPQHF.

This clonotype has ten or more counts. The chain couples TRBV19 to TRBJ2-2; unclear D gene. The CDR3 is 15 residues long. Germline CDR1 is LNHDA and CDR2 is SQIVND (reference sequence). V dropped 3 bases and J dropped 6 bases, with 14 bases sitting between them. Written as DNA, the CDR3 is TGTGCCAGTAGTATCCGAGACCCCCGGGCCGGGGAGCTGTTTTTT. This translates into CASSIRDPRAGELFF.

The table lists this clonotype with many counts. The CDR3 DNA sequence: TGTGCCAGCAGCTTAAGATCCAGAGATACGCAGTATTTT. Translation: CASSLRSRDTQYF. This rearrangement joins TRBV7-2 to TRBJ2-3; no definite D call. V was trimmed by 2 bases and J by 5 bases, leaving 8 bases between them. The germline V gene has CDR1 SGHTA and CDR2 FQGNSA. The CDR3 covers 13 residues.

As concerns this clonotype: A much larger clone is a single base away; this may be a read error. The DNA of the CDR3 is TGTGCCGGCAGCCCGGGACAGGGAGAGTTTAACACCGGGGAGCTGTTTTTT. Amino acids: CAGSPGQGEFNTGELFF. The V gene is TRBV11-2, the J gene TRBJ2-2; 9 bases match TRBD1. The CDR3 has 17 amino acids. The germline CDR1 and CDR2 sequences are SGHAT and FQNNGV.

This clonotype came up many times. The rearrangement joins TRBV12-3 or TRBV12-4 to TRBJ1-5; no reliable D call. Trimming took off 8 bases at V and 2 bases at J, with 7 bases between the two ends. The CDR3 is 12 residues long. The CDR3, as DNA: TGTGCCAGCTGCGGGGGCAATCAGCCCCAGCATTTT. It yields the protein CASCGGNQPQHF.